The 2 T cell receptor beta chains given below trace back to one sample, sequenced in a study of vaccination and CD4 T cells after COVID-19. Sequencing of DNA taken from cultured CD4+ T cells relied on the Oncomine TCR Beta short-read assay. TCRdb reprocessed the PCR reads with MiXCR, giving one entry per CDR3 protein. Altogether around 20,000 distinct CDR3 sequences are present, 44% being singletons, with the ten largest covering roughly 27%. Treatment meaning: approximately 11-day PBMC culture with coronavirus spike peptide pools or control peptides (ViraFEST assay). No cognate antigen is known for these TCRs. The input for sequencing was CD4+ T cells from blood, cultured in vitro, taken before SARS-CoV-2 vaccination. The receptor set was obtained from a human donor who had recovered from COVID-19.

This clonotype has only a few counts. J is TRBJ1-1 and V is TRBV6-1; 8 positions match TRBD1. The V and J ends lost 7 bases and 1 base, in that order; junction bases with no gene match: 8. Germline V lookup: CDR1 MNHNS, CDR2 SASEGT. The CDR3 runs to 15 residues. DNA of the CDR3: TGTGCCAGCACCACACACAGGGGGTGGAACACTGAAGCTTTCTTT. Translation: CASTTHRGWNTEAFF.

This chain connects TRBV4-1 to TRBJ1-1; no clear D gene. This CDR3 region has 16 residues. Trimming took 0 bases from V and 1 from J, leaving 12 bases between them. Germline CDR1 and CDR2: MGHRA and YSYEKL. This chain's CDR3 is CASSQERGRSNTEAFF. The CDR3, as DNA: TGCGCCAGCAGCCAAGAACGAGGACGATCGAACACTGAAGCTTTCTTT.